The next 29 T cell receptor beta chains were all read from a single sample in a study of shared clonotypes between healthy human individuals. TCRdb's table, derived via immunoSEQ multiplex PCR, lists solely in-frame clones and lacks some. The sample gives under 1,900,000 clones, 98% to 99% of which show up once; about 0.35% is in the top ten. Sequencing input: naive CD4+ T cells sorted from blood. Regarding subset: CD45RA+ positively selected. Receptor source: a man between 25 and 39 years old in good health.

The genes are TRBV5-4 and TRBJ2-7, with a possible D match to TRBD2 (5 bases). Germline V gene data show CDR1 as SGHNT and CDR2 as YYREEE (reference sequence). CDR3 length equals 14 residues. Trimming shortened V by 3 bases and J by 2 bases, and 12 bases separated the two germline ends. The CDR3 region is CASSSASGTYEQYF. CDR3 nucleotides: TGTGCCAGCAGCTCCGCCAGCGGTACCTACGAGCAGTACTTC.

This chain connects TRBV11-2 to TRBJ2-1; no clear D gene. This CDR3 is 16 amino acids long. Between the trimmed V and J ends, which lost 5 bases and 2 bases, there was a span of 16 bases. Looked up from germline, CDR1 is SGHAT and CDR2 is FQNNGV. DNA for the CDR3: TGTGCCAGCAGCGAGGAACTGGGCGCGCCCTACAATGAGCAGTTCTTC. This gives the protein CASSEELGAPYNEQFF.

The CDR3 DNA reads as TGTGCCAGTAGTATGATGGCGACGACCCCACGTCCGCAGTATTTT. This translates into CASSMMATTPRPQYF. The chain recombines TRBV19 with TRBJ2-3, with D hard to call. There are 15 residues in the CDR3. V was cut by 3 bases and J by 10 bases, with 20 bases left in between. Germline lookup yields CDR1 LNHDA and CDR2 SQIVND (reference sequence).

CDR3 residues: CASSEYAGAREQYF. As DNA, the CDR3 is TGTGCCAGCAGTGAGTACGCAGGGGCTCGGGAGCAGTACTTC. The chain carries TRBV6-4 and TRBJ2-7; D possibly corresponds to TRBD1 (6 bases). CDR3 size: 14 residues. V lost 3 bases to trimming and J lost 7 bases, with 16 bases between them. Looked up from germline, CDR1 is MRHNA and CDR2 is SNTAGT.

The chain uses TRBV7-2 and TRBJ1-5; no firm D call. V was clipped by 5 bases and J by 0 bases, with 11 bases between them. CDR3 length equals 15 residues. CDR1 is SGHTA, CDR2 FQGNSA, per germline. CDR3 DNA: TGTGCCAGCAGCCGTTACAGTTATAGCAATCAGCCCCAGCATTTT. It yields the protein CASSRYSYSNQPQHF.

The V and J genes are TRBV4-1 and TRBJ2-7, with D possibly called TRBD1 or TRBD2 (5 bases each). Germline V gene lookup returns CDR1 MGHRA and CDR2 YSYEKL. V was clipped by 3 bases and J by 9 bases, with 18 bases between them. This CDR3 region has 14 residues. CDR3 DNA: TGCGCCAGCAGCCACGGGACGGAAAGGAGCGGGCAGTACTTC. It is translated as CASSHGTERSGQYF.

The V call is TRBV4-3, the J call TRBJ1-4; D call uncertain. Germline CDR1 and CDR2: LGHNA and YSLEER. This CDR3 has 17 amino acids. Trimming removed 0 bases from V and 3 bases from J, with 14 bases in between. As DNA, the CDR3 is TGCGCCAGCAGCCAAGAAATCCCTATACCTCCTAATGAAAAACTGTTTTTT. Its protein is CASSQEIPIPPNEKLFF.

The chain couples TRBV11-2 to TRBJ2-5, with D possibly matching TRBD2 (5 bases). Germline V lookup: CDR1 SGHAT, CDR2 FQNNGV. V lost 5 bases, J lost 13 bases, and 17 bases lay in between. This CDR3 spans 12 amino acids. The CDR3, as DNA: TGTGCCAGCAGCAAGATGGACTTCCTACCGTACTTC. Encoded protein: CASSKMDFLPYF.

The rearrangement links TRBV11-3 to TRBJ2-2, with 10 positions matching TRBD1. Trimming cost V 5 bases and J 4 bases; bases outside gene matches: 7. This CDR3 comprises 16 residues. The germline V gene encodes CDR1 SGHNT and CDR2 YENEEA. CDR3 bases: TGTGCCAGCAGCCTAAGGGGGACAGGGGTCACCGGGGAGCTGTTTTTT. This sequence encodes CASSLRGTGVTGELFF.

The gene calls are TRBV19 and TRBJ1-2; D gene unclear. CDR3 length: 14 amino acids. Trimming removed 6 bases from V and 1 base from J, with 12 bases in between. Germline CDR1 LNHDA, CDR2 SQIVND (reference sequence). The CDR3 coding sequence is TGTGCCAGTAGCCTCCAGGCTGATAACTATGGCTACACCTTC. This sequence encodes CASSLQADNYGYTF.

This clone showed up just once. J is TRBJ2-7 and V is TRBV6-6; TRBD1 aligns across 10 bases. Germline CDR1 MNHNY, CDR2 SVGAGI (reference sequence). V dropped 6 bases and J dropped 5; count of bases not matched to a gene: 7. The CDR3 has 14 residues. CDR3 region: CASSKGQGNNEQYF. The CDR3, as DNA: TGTGCCAGCAGCAAGGGACAGGGGAACAACGAGCAGTACTTC.

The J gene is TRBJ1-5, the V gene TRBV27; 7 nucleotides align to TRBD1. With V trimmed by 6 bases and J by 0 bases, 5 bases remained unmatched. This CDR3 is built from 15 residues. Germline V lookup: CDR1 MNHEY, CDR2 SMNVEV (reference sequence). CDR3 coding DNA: TGTGCCAGCAGCACCGACAGGGATAGCAATCAGCCCCAGCATTTT. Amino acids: CASSTDRDSNQPQHF.

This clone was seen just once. The CDR3 loop is CSVNTELYNEQFF. CDR3 bases: TGCAGCGTTAATACAGAACTCTACAATGAGCAGTTCTTC. The gene calls are TRBV29-1 and TRBJ2-1; D unresolved. This CDR3 region has 13 residues. The germline V and J ends were trimmed by 5 bases and 3 bases, with 11 bases remaining between them. CDR1 is SQVTM and CDR2 is ANQGSEA in the germline V gene.

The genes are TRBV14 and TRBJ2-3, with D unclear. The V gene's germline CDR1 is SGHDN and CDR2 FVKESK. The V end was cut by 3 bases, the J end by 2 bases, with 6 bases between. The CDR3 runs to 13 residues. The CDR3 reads CASSHRFTDTQYF. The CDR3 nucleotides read TGTGCCAGCAGCCATAGATTCACAGATACGCAGTATTTT.

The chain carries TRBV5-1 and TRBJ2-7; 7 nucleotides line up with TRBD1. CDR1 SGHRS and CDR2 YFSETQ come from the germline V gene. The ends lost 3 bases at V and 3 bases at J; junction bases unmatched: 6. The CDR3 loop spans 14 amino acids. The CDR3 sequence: CASSSNRDSYEQYF. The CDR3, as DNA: TGCGCCAGCAGCTCGAACCGGGACAGCTACGAGCAGTACTTC.

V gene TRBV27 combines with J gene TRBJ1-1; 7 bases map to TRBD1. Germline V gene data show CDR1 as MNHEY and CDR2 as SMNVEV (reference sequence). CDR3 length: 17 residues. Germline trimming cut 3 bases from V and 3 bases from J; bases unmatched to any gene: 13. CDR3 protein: CASSLTGRVRTDTEAFF. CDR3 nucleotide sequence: TGTGCCAGCAGTTTGACAGGGAGGGTGCGTACTGACACTGAAGCTTTCTTT.

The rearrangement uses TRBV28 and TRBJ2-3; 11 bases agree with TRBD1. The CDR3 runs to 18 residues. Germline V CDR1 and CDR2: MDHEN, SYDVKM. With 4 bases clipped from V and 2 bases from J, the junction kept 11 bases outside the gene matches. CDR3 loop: CASSSPPGQGAHTDTQYF. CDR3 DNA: TGTGCCAGCAGTTCCCCCCCTGGACAGGGGGCCCACACAGATACGCAGTATTTT.

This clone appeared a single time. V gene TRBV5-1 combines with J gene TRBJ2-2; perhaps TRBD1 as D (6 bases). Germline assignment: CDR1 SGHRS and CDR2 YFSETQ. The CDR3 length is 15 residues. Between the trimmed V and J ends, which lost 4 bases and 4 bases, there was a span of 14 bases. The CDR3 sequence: CASSPGAAGTGELFF. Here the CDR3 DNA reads TGCGCCAGCAGCCCAGGGGCGGCGGGCACCGGGGAGCTGTTTTTT.

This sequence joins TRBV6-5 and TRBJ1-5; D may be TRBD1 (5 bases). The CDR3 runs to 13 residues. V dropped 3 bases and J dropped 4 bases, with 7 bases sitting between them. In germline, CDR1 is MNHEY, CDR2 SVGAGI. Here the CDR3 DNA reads TGTGCCAGCAGTTATACAGGTAATCAGCCCCAGCATTTT. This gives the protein CASSYTGNQPQHF.

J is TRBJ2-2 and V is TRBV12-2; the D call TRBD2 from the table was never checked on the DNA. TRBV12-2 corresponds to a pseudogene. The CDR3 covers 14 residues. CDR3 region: CASRPRGICRELFF. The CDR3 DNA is TGTGCAAGTCGCCCGCGGGGGATTTGTCGGGAGCTGTTTTTT.

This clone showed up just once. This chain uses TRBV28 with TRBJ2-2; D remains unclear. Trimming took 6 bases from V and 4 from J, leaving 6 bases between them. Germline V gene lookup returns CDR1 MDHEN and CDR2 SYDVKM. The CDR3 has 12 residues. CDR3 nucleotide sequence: TGTGCCAGCAGAAAGGTCACCGGGGAGCTGTTTTTT. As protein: CASRKVTGELFF.

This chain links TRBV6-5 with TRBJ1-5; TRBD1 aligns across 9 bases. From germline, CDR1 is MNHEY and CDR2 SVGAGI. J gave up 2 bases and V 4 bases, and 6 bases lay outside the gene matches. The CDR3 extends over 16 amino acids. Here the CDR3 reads CASSFGQGIGNQPQHF. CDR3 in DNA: TGTGCCAGCAGTTTTGGACAGGGGATTGGCAATCAGCCCCAGCATTTT.

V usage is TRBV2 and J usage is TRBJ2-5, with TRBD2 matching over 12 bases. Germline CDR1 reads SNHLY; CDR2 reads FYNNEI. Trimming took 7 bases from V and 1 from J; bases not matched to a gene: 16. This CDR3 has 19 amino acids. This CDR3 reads CASTKGGLAGGHGQETQYF. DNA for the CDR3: TGTGCCAGCACCAAGGGGGGGCTAGCGGGAGGGCATGGCCAAGAGACCCAGTACTTC.

The CDR3: CASSVVGAGNTGELFF. The CDR3 nucleotides are TGTGCCAGCAGCGTAGTAGGGGCGGGGAACACCGGGGAGCTGTTTTTT. This rearrangement joins TRBV9 to TRBJ2-2; D is tentatively TRBD1 or TRBD2 (5 bases each). CDR3 size: 16 residues. The germline CDR1 and CDR2 sequences are SGDLS and YYNGEE. V was pared by 0 bases and J by 1 base, with 10 bases between.

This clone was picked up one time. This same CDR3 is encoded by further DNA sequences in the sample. CDR3 sequence reads: CASSVGPAGAYNEQFF. The DNA of the CDR3 is TGTGCCAGCAGCGTAGGGCCAGCGGGGGCCTACAATGAGCAGTTCTTC. The rearrangement links TRBV9 to TRBJ2-1; 8 bases map to TRBD2. The CDR3 runs to 16 residues. With 0 bases clipped from V and 2 bases from J, the junction kept 4 bases outside the gene matches. Germline assignment: CDR1 SGDLS and CDR2 YYNGEE.

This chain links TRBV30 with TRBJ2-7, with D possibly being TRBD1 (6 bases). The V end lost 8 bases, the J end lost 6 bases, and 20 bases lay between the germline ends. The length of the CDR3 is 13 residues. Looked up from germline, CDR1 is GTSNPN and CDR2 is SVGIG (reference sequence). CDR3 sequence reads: CALRRLQGSEQYF. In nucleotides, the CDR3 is TGTGCCCTTCGGCGGCTACAGGGTTCCGAGCAGTACTTC.

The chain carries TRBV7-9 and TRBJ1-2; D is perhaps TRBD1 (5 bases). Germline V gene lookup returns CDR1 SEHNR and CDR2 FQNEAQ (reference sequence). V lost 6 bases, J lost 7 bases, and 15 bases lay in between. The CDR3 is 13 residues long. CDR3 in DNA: TGTGCCAGCAGTCTAAACGAGGGGACTGGCTACACCTTC. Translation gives CASSLNEGTGYTF.

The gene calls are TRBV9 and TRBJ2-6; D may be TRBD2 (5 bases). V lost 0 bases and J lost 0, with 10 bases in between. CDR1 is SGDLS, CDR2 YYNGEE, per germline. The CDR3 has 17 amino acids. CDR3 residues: CASSVASGGSGANVLTF. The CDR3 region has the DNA TGTGCCAGCAGCGTAGCGTCCGGAGGCTCTGGGGCCAACGTCCTGACTTTC.

Here the CDR3 reads CASSSLGESSYNEQFF. Here the CDR3 DNA reads TGTGCCAGCAGCTCCCTGGGGGAGAGCTCCTACAATGAGCAGTTCTTC. This chain links TRBV13 with TRBJ2-1; D is tentatively TRBD1 or TRBD2 (5 bases each). From germline, CDR1 is PRHDT and CDR2 FYEKMQ (reference sequence). Trimming shortened V by 4 bases and J by 0 bases, and 13 bases separated the two germline ends. The CDR3 is made up of 16 amino acids.